The sequence of this TCR beta chain was determined in a study of T cell repertoires in cytomegalovirus infection. Background on the study: Signatures in public TCR beta sequences pointed to both CMV infection and matching HLA type.

CDR1 and CDR2 (germline): MNHEY, SVGEGT. Trimming took 6 bases from V and 6 from J; bases not matched to a gene: 8. CDR3 length: 16 amino acids. Overall study results and limits: There were carriers of CMV plus the relevant HLA, and cumulative public TCR beta family frequency identified them. The ex vivo response showed dominance by HLA-C-restricted CMV-specific TCR beta clonotypes.

TCRdb re-derived calls from the reads in MiXCR, one entry per CDR3 protein. The sample has more than 400,000 distinct CDR3 sequences, about 26% seen once. With respect to this clonotype: Its antigen remains unidentified.

Input material: PBMCs. The TCR was taken from a human donor in good health (CMV status not recorded). Some clones in this sample may be carry-over from other donors' samples. This rearrangement joins TRBV6-2 or TRBV6-3 to TRBJ2-1; 13 bases map to TRBD2. CDR3 residues: CASRLRTSGRANEQFF. In DNA, the CDR3 is TGTGCCAGCAGATTGAGAACTAGCGGGAGGGCCAATGAGCAGTTCTTC.